What follows are 30 T cell receptor beta chains derived from one specimen sequenced in a study of response to subunit inactivated influenza vaccine (dated by TCRdb to 2016 to 2019). The library came from RT-PCR. The instrument was an Illumina HiSeq 2500. Starting from the raw public reads, TCRdb applied fastp trimming at Q25, assembled clones with MiXCR and retained in-frame beta chains. Merged by CDR3 protein, the rows form single entries marked with the most common genes and DNA. Recorded for this sample are roughly 790,000 distinct CDR3 sequences; around 21% of them occurred a single time. Roughly 10% of the sample comes from the top ten. This material consisted of PBMCs from blood, taken roughly 5 days after vaccination. The receptor source for this set is a man aged 45-60 years who received an inactivated influenza vaccine. Donor details come from another sample of the same person, matched by shared clones.

This clonotype has more than one count but fewer than ten. The chain carries TRBV20-1 and TRBJ2-7, with 7 bases identical to TRBD2. In germline, CDR1 is DFQATT, CDR2 SNEGSKA (reference sequence). The CDR3 has 11 amino acids. CDR3 bases: TGCAGCGCCGGGGGGTCGGGCGAGCAGTACTTC. Translated, it gives CSAGGSGEQYF.

This clonotype was recorded a few times. The DNA for the CDR3 is TGTGCCAGCAGCCAAGATCGCAAACAAGAGACCCAGTACTTC. Its translation is CASSQDRKQETQYF. The chain uses TRBV4-2 and TRBJ2-5; D uncertain. Germline V CDR1 and CDR2: LGHNA, YNFKEQ. The CDR3 has 14 residues. The V end was cut by 0 bases, the J end by 2 bases, with 7 bases between.

The CDR3 DNA sequence: TGCAGTGCTAGGGCGACAGGGGGCCCCTACGAGCAGTACTTC. This gives the protein CSARATGGPYEQYF. This chain uses TRBV20-1 with TRBJ2-7; 10 nucleotides agree with TRBD1. Trimming at V came to 3 bases and at J to 2 bases, leaving 4 bases not matched to a gene. This CDR3 has 14 residues. Germline values: CDR1 DFQATT, CDR2 SNEGSKA (reference sequence).

The chain carries TRBV4-2 and TRBJ2-1, with D tentatively TRBD1 or TRBD2 (5 bases each). V was clipped by 4 bases and J by 4 bases, with 14 bases between them. The germline gives CDR1 LGHNA, CDR2 YNFKEQ. The CDR3 totals 15 residues. The CDR3 spells CASSPTYGAYNEQFF. The CDR3 DNA follows: TGTGCCAGCAGCCCCACCTACGGGGCTTACAATGAGCAGTTCTTC.

The chain uses TRBV19 and TRBJ2-2; the D call may be TRBD1 or TRBD2 (5 bases each). Germline CDR1 is LNHDA and CDR2 is SQIVND (reference sequence). The CDR3 totals 18 residues. V lost 7 bases and J 2 bases, leaving 23 bases between the germline ends. The CDR3 sequence: CASIAGAFPSKNTGELFF. DNA for the CDR3: TGTGCCAGTATAGCCGGGGCCTTTCCATCGAAAAACACCGGGGAGCTGTTTTTT. The variable domain in full, with the rest retrieved from reference TRBV19 and TRBJ2-2, is DGGITQSPKYLFRKEGQNVTLSCEQNLNHDAMYWYRQDPGQGLRLIYYSQIVNDFQKGDIAEGYSVSREKKESFPLTVTSAQKNPTAFYLCASIAGAFPSKNTGELFFGEGSRLTVL.

This clonotype was seen a handful of times. The rearrangement links TRBV4-1 to TRBJ2-7; D may be TRBD2 (5 bases). V lost 0 bases, J lost 3 bases, and 12 bases lay in between. The CDR3 length is 15 residues. Per germline, CDR1 MGHRA and CDR2 YSYEKL. The DNA of the CDR3 is TGCGCCAGCAGCCAAGATGTGGGAGATTACTACGAGCAGTACTTC. It is translated as CASSQDVGDYYEQYF.

The CDR3, as DNA: TGCAGTGCTAGAGATACGGGACTAGCGGGACGCGAGACCCAGTACTTC. This sequence encodes CSARDTGLAGRETQYF. This rearrangement joins TRBV20-1 to TRBJ2-5; TRBD2 agrees at 13 bases. V lost 0 bases to trimming and J lost 5 bases; unmatched junction nucleotides: 6. Germline V gene data show CDR1 as DFQATT and CDR2 as SNEGSKA (reference sequence). The CDR3 contains 16 residues.

The J gene is TRBJ1-5, the V gene TRBV10-2, with 7 positions matching TRBD1. The CDR3 contains 17 residues. Germline CDR1 reads WSHSY; CDR2 reads SAAADI. The trim removed 6 bases at V and 2 bases at J, leaving 13 bases unmatched. DNA of the CDR3: TGCGCCAGCAGCCAACTCTGGACAGGTGACGGCAATCAGCCCCAGCATTTT. This sequence encodes CASSQLWTGDGNQPQHF.

This clonotype was seen a few times. The chain carries TRBV24-1 and TRBJ2-7; D may be TRBD1 (6 bases). Germline V lookup: CDR1 KGHDR, CDR2 SFDVKD. This CDR3 contains 14 residues. V lost 3 bases to trimming and J lost 3 bases, with 11 bases between them. The chain's CDR3 is CATSDTGSSYEQYF. CDR3 bases: TGTGCCACCAGTGATACAGGGAGCAGCTACGAGCAGTACTTC.

The rearrangement links TRBV5-6 to TRBJ2-5; 7 bases map to TRBD2. Germline CDR1 reads SGHDT; CDR2 reads YYEEEE. V lost 3 bases to trimming and J lost 0 bases; unmatched junction nucleotides: 5. CDR3 length: 15 residues. This CDR3 reads CASSSALADQETQYF. CDR3 DNA sequence: TGTGCCAGCAGCTCGGCTCTAGCGGACCAAGAGACCCAGTACTTC.

This clonotype was seen a handful of times. The genes are TRBV7-2 and TRBJ1-2; 7 positions agree with TRBD1. The germline CDR1 and CDR2 sequences are SGHTA and FQGNSA. V was clipped by 3 bases and J by 5 bases; unmatched bases: 12. The CDR3 length is 16 residues. CDR3: CASSLKLDRRYYGYTF. The CDR3 region has the DNA TGTGCCAGCAGCTTGAAGCTGGACAGGCGGTATTATGGCTACACCTTC.

The CDR3 DNA sequence: TGTGCCAGCAGTTACTCGGGACAGAGCTATAATTCACCCCTCCACTTT. Translation gives CASSYSGQSYNSPLHF. The chain employs TRBV6-5 and TRBJ1-6; 7 bases are a match to TRBD1. Trimming took 0 bases from V and 3 from J; bases not matched to a gene: 2. The germline V gene encodes CDR1 MNHEY and CDR2 SVGAGI. This CDR3 spans 16 amino acids.

This sequence joins TRBV9 and TRBJ1-2; TRBD1 aligns across 7 bases. V lost 4 bases to trimming and J lost 5 bases; unmatched junction nucleotides: 8. The CDR3 is 14 residues long. CDR1 SGDLS and CDR2 YYNGEE come from the germline V gene. The CDR3 protein is CASSTGQALYGYTF. For the CDR3, the DNA is TGTGCCAGCAGCACCGGACAGGCCCTATATGGCTACACCTTC.

This clonotype turned up a few times. This chain uses TRBV7-8 with TRBJ1-2, with TRBD1 as a possible D gene (5 bases). The CDR3 spans 15 residues. The ends were cut back, 5 bases at V and 2 bases at J, with 15 bases in the middle. Germline CDR1 SGHVS, CDR2 FQNEAQ. The CDR3 reads CASSPGLDSNYGYTF. The CDR3 DNA sequence: TGTGCCAGCAGCCCAGGGCTCGACAGCAACTATGGCTACACCTTC.

This clonotype has only a few counts. V gene TRBV18 combines with J gene TRBJ2-5; TRBD2 might be the D (5 bases). Trimming removed 0 bases from V and 10 bases from J, with 15 bases in between. The CDR3 has 14 amino acids. The germline gives CDR1 KGHSH, CDR2 LQKENI. The CDR3 coding sequence is TGTGCCAGCTCACCACCGGCCGGGGAAGAGGACCAGTACTTC. Amino acid sequence: CASSPPAGEEDQYF.

This clonotype was recorded a few times. The rearrangement links TRBV24-1 to TRBJ2-1; possible D gene TRBD2, 5 bases. V was pared by 1 base and J by 8 bases, with 11 bases between. Germline V gene lookup returns CDR1 KGHDR and CDR2 SFDVKD. This CDR3 has 14 residues. The CDR3: CATSDLTSNHEQFF. CDR3 DNA: TGTGCCACCAGTGATTTAACTAGTAACCATGAGCAGTTCTTC.

This clonotype was seen only a few times. The chain employs TRBV7-2 and TRBJ2-7; D is unclear. This CDR3 comprises 14 residues. The V and J ends lost 4 bases and 3 bases respectively, with 13 bases between them. Germline V gene sequence: CDR1 SGHTA, CDR2 FQGNSA. The CDR3 reads CASSSQQISYEQYF. CDR3 nucleotides: TGTGCCAGCAGCTCCCAACAGATTAGCTACGAGCAGTACTTC.

The chain joins TRBV12-3 or TRBV12-4 to TRBJ1-5; the match to TRBD1 covers 8 bases. The V and J ends lost 3 bases and 4 bases, in that order; junction bases with no gene match: 5. The CDR3 is 15 residues long. The CDR3 spells CASSLRDRPNQPQHF. In nucleotides, the CDR3 is TGTGCCAGCAGTTTGAGGGACAGGCCTAATCAGCCCCAGCATTTT.

The sample holds a few counts of this clonotype. The rearrangement uses TRBV7-9 and TRBJ2-3, with D perhaps assigned TRBD1 or TRBD2 (5 bases each). V was shortened by 5 bases and J by 0 bases, with 12 bases between the two germline ends. The germline CDR1 and CDR2 sequences are SEHNR and FQNEAQ (reference sequence). This CDR3 region has 15 residues. CDR3 region: CASSNLEGSTDTQYF. Here the CDR3 DNA reads TGTGCCAGCAGCAACCTCGAGGGGAGCACAGATACGCAGTATTTT.

As to this clonotype: The germline gene is not matched at one end of the junction; a read error may be the cause. The rearrangement joins TRBV5-7 to TRBJ2-2, with 8 bases that match TRBD2. TRBV5-7 is identified as an open reading frame with a role that is uncertain. The CDR3 totals 17 residues. CDR3 sequence (DNA): TGTGCCATCAGCTTACCCCGGACTAGCAGGAACACCGGGGAGCTGTTTTTT. Translation gives CAISLPRTSRNTGELFF.

This clonotype showed up many times. The V gene is TRBV20-1, the J gene TRBJ2-1; D is perhaps TRBD1 (6 bases). Germline CDR1 DFQATT, CDR2 SNEGSKA (reference sequence). The V gene lost 6 bases and the J gene lost 0 bases, with 12 bases spanning the gap. This CDR3 comprises 14 residues. In DNA form, the CDR3 reads TGCAGTGCGACAGGCCCCGACTCCTACAATGAGCAGTTCTTC. Translated: CSATGPDSYNEQFF.

The rearrangement links TRBV29-1 to TRBJ1-1; 7 bases agree with TRBD1. This CDR3 region has 13 residues. Germline values: CDR1 SQVTM, CDR2 ANQGSEA. The V gene end was trimmed by 0 bases and the J gene end by 4 bases; junction bases not matched to a gene: 2. The CDR3 nucleotides are TGCAGCGTTGAAGAAAGACAGGGCACTGAAGCTTTCTTT. Its translation: CSVEERQGTEAFF.

This rearrangement joins TRBV5-1 to TRBJ2-5; no clear D. CDR3 length: 13 residues. Trimming took off 8 bases at V and 1 base at J, with 12 bases between the two ends. Germline CDR1 and CDR2: SGHRS and YFSETQ. The CDR3 protein is CASHSGIQETQYF. CDR3 DNA: TGCGCCAGTCATTCAGGAATCCAAGAGACCCAGTACTTC.

Here the CDR3 reads CASSVGGTGVAGELFF. CDR3 in DNA: TGTGCCAGCAGCGTTGGCGGGACAGGGGTCGCCGGGGAGCTGTTTTTT. The rearrangement joins TRBV9 to TRBJ2-2; 10 bases line up with TRBD1. Germline-derived CDR1 and CDR2 are SGDLS and YYNGEE. The CDR3 contains 16 residues. The J segment lost 6 bases and the V segment lost 2 bases, leaving 7 bases of the junction unmatched.

The sample holds a few counts of this clonotype. The chain links TRBV4-3 to TRBJ1-1; D is perhaps TRBD1 (6 bases). This CDR3 has 16 amino acids. Germline-derived CDR1 and CDR2 are LGHNA and YSLEER. V was clipped by 0 bases and J by 6 bases, with 17 bases between them. Here the CDR3 reads CASSQDPGQFRAEAFF. DNA of the CDR3: TGCGCCAGCAGCCAAGATCCCGGACAGTTTAGGGCTGAAGCTTTCTTT.

This clonotype has a handful of counts. The junction does not match germline at one end; this may be a read error. The chain carries TRBV7-2 and TRBJ2-3, with 8 bases aligning to TRBD1. The length of the CDR3 is 15 residues. Germline V gene data show CDR1 as SGHTA and CDR2 as FQGNSA. The CDR3, as DNA: TGTGCCAGCAGCGTAGCACAGGGGGTGGGCGATACGCAGTATTTT. This translates into CASSVAQGVGDTQYF.

The rearrangement uses TRBV5-1 and TRBJ2-1; 12 nucleotides match TRBD2. The CDR3 loop spans 17 amino acids. Per germline, CDR1 SGHRS and CDR2 YFSETQ. The ends lost 3 bases at V and 0 bases at J; junction bases unmatched: 4. The CDR3 DNA sequence: TGCGCCAGCAGCTGGACTAGCGGGGCCAGCTCCTACAATGAGCAGTTCTTC. Encoded protein: CASSWTSGASSYNEQFF. Combining the CDR3 with reference TRBV5-1 and TRBJ2-1 gives the whole variable domain KAGVTQTPRYLIKTRGQQVTLSCSPISGHRSVSWYQQTPGQGLQFLFEYFSETQRNKGNFPGRFSGRQFSNSRSEMNVSTLELGDSALYLCASSWTSGASSYNEQFFGPGTRLTVL.

The chain couples TRBV6-6 to TRBJ2-7; D might be TRBD1 (5 bases). V lost 7 bases, J lost 3 bases, and 7 bases lay in between. The CDR3 covers 11 residues. Germline values: CDR1 MNHNY, CDR2 SVGAGI (reference sequence). In DNA, the CDR3 is TGTGCCAGCAAGGGGAACTACGAGCAGTACTTC. It yields the protein CASKGNYEQYF.

V usage is TRBV19 and J usage is TRBJ2-5; unclear D gene. V lost 3 bases to trimming and J lost 0 bases, with 5 bases between them. CDR3 size: 13 residues. Germline-derived CDR1 and CDR2 are LNHDA and SQIVND (reference sequence). The CDR3 protein is CASSIAYQETQYF. The CDR3 DNA reads TGTGCCAGTAGTATCGCGTACCAAGAGACCCAGTACTTC.

The chain couples TRBV4-2 to TRBJ1-2; a possible D gene is TRBD1 (6 bases). Trimming removed 1 base at V and 5 bases at J, with 11 bases between. The germline V gene has CDR1 LGHNA and CDR2 YNFKEQ. The CDR3 is 14 residues long. The CDR3 sequence: CASSQVGGSYGYTF. The CDR3 DNA reads as TGTGCCAGCAGCCAAGTAGGGGGATCGTATGGCTACACCTTC.